A selection of T cell receptor beta chains follows, all from one sample in a study of blood T cell repertoires in COVID-19. TCRdb's table, derived via immunoSEQ multiplex PCR, lists solely in-frame clones and lacks some. The sample has about 190,000 clones, around 80% seen once. The sequenced material came from PBMCs or T cells enriched from blood (not recorded which). All receptors come from a woman between 50 and 59 years old who had recovered from COVID-19. The CDR3 runs from the conserved cysteine through the conserved F or W. D genes are given only for firm matches. The size entry is marked missing in some rows and otherwise reads once, few, many or a size class.

>NA|TRBJ1-3|NA|16|TRBV5-1
TGCGCCAGCAGCTTGGCAACAACCAGCTCTGGAAACACCATATATTTT
CASSLATTSSGNTIYF
>NA|TRBJ2-7|NA|15|TRBV6-5
TGTGCCAGCAGTCGTAAAAGGGGAATGAATCACGAGCAGTACTTC
CASSRKRGMNHEQYF
>NA|TRBJ1-2|TRBD1|16|TRBV18
TGTGCCAGCTCACGCACCTCCGGGACAGGGCAGAATGGCTACACCTTC
CASSRTSGTGQNGYTF
>NA|TRBJ2-3|NA|18|TRBV7-6
TGTGCCAGCAGCGCCGGGAAGCAGGGGGGAGCCATCACAGATACGCAGTATTTT
CASSAGKQGGAITDTQYF
>NA|TRBJ1-5|NA|14|TRBV6-5
TGTGCCAGCAGCAATACAGGGCCTAATCAGCCCCAGCATTTT
CASSNTGPNQPQHF
>NA|TRBJ1-5|TRBD1|21|TRBV27
TGTGCCAGCAGTCCCTGGCCCGGCCCGGGACAGGGAGATTCGGGCGATCAGCCCCAGCATTTT
CASSPWPGPGQGDSGDQPQHF
>NA|TRBJ1-5|NA|11|TRBV20-1
TGCAGTGCTCGTAGCAATCAGCCCCAGCATTTT
CSARSNQPQHF
>NA|TRBJ1-2|NA|13|TRBV11-1
TGTGCCAGCAGCCCCGGAGGGATAAGTGGCTACACCTTC
CASSPGGISGYTF
>NA|TRBJ2-4|NA|14|TRBV18
TGTGCCAGCTCACCAACCCCGGGGTTAAACATTCAGTACTTC
CASSPTPGLNIQYF
>NA|TRBJ1-1|NA|15|TRBV5-1
TGCGCCAGCAGCCCCTTGGACAGACTATTGACTGAAGCTTTCTTT
CASSPLDRLLTEAFF
>NA|TRBJ2-1|TRBD1|14|TRBV5-1
TGCGCCAGCAGCGGGACAGGCGACTACAATGAGCAGTTCTTC
CASSGTGDYNEQFF
>NA|TRBJ2-7|TRBD1|14|TRBV25-1
TGTGCCAGCAGTAAACCAGGGGGTCTCGGCGAGCAGTACTTC
CASSKPGGLGEQYF
>few|TRBJ2-1|NA|15|TRBV5-1
TGCGCCAGCAGTCATAGCGCTCATTCCTACAATGAGCAGTTCTTC
CASSHSAHSYNEQFF
>NA|TRBJ2-2|TRBD2|15|TRBV5-6
TGTGCCAGCAGCTTGCAGGCGGGAGCCACCGGGGAGCTGTTTTTT
CASSLQAGATGELFF
>few|TRBJ2-7|NA|16|TRBV7-2
TGTGCCAGCAGCTCGTGTCCGCCGCCACAGGGATGCGAGCAGTACTTC
CASSSCPPPQGCEQYF
>NA|TRBJ1-5|NA|15|TRBV7-8
TGTGCCAGCAGCCTAGGGGGGGGTCGCAATCAGCCCCAGCATTTT
CASSLGGGRNQPQHF
>NA|TRBJ2-2|NA|14|TRBV5-1
TGCGCCAGCAGCTTGGAGCTCTTGGCCGGGGAGCTGTTTTTT
CASSLELLAGELFF
>few|TRBJ1-2|NA|12|TRBV25-1
TGTGCCAGCAGTGAAGCGGGGATCGGCTACACCTTC
CASSEAGIGYTF
>NA|TRBJ2-7|NA|15|TRBV7-2
TGTGCCAGCAGCATTAGCGGTGACATCTCCTACGAGCAGTACTTC
CASSISGDISYEQYF
>few|TRBJ2-3|TRBD1|17|TRBV10-3
TGTGCCATCAGTCGCTCCGATGGACAGGGAGGCACAGATACGCAGTATTTT
CAISRSDGQGGTDTQYF
>NA|TRBJ1-2|TRBD1|14|TRBV28
TGTGCCAGCAGTTCCGGGACAGGGAACTATGGCTACACCTTC
CASSSGTGNYGYTF
>NA|TRBJ1-1|NA|17|TRBV7-9
TGTGCCAGCAGCCCACCCTCGGGGTTCGGACTGAACACTGAAGCTTTCTTT
CASSPPSGFGLNTEAFF
>NA|TRBJ2-5|NA|11|TRBV28
TGTGCCAGCAGTCAGACAAGCTGGGAGTACTTC
CASSQTSWEYF
>NA|TRBJ2-6|TRBD1|15|TRBV19
TGTGCCAGCAGGGGGCAGAGCTCTGGGGCCAACGTCCTGACTTTC
CASRGQSSGANVLTF
>NA|TRBJ2-7|TRBD2|14|TRBV7-2
TGTGCCAGCAGCTTAGCTAGCGGGGCCTACGAGCAGTACTTC
CASSLASGAYEQYF
>NA|TRBJ2-1|NA|13|TRBV5-1
TGCGCCAGCAGCTCAGGCCCCCTTAATGAGCAGTTCTTC
CASSSGPLNEQFF
>NA|TRBJ2-3|NA|14|TRBV6-2/TRBV6-3
TGTGCCAGCAGTTACTCCTTCCGCGGAAATACGCAGTATTTT
CASSYSFRGNTQYF
>NA|TRBJ1-5|NA|13|TRBV12-3/TRBV12-4
TGTGCCAGCAGTTTAGGGAGTAATCAGCCCCAGCATTTT
CASSLGSNQPQHF
>few|TRBJ1-3|NA|18|TRBV9
TGTGCTTCCACCTTAGGGGACTTTAGGACGGGCTCTGGAAACACCATATATTTT
CASTLGDFRTGSGNTIYF
>NA|TRBJ1-2|NA|16|TRBV7-8
TGTGCCAGCAGCCCGAACAGGATCGCGGCTAACTATGGCTACACCTTC
CASSPNRIAANYGYTF
>NA|TRBJ1-2|NA|15|TRBV19
TGTGCCAGTAGTATTGAACAGGCGGGGAACTATGGCTACACCTTC
CASSIEQAGNYGYTF
>NA|TRBJ1-2|TRBD1|16|TRBV5-6
TGTGCCAGCAACCTAATTAAGGGGGCGCGGAACTATGGCTACACCTTC
CASNLIKGARNYGYTF
>few|TRBJ1-4|NA|15|TRBV6-1
TGTGCCAGCAGTGAAGCTCGGGGTGGGGTGGAAAAACTGTTTTTT
CASSEARGGVEKLFF
>NA|TRBJ2-3|NA|17|TRBV27
TGTGCCAGCTACCCCCGGGGGTGGACTCAAAGCACAGATACGCAGTATTTT
CASYPRGWTQSTDTQYF
>NA|TRBJ1-2|NA|14|TRBV6-5
TGTGCCAGCAGGGACCCAGGGCGGGGCTATGGCTACACCTTC
CASRDPGRGYGYTF
>few|TRBJ2-5|NA|14|TRBV18
TGTGCCAGCTCACCAGGGCTCACACAAGAGACCCAGTACTTC
CASSPGLTQETQYF
>NA|TRBJ2-1|NA|12|TRBV28
TGTGCCAGCAGTCCTCCAGGCAATGAGCAGTTCTTC
CASSPPGNEQFF
>NA|TRBJ1-1|NA|14|TRBV5-1
TGCGCCAGCAGTTACCAGGCGCCCGACACTGAAGCTTTCTTT
CASSYQAPDTEAFF
>NA|TRBJ2-7|TRBD1|16|TRBV28
TGTGCCAGCAGTGACCCATCGACAGGGTTCTCCTACGAGCAGTACTTC
CASSDPSTGFSYEQYF
>NA|TRBJ1-1|NA|13|TRBV5-1
TGCGCCAGCAGCTCCACTGGGGCAGGTGGAGCTTTCTTT
CASSSTGAGGAFF
>few|TRBJ2-1|TRBD2|16|TRBV7-6
TGTGCCAGCAGCCCCCGAGGACTAGCGGGAGCCCATGAGCAGTTCTTC
CASSPRGLAGAHEQFF
>NA|TRBJ2-7|TRBD2|15|TRBV10-3
TGTGCCACCGCCGGCGGCGGGAGGGCCCCCTACGAGCAGTACTTC
CATAGGGRAPYEQYF
>once|TRBJ2-7|NA|14|TRBV7-3
TGTGCCAGCAGCTTAACGGGGCCCACGAGCGAGCAGTACTTC
CASSLTGPTSEQYF
>NA|TRBJ1-1|NA|16|TRBV13
TGTGCCAGCGGGAGGGACCCGAGGGGGGGGAACACTGAAGCTTTCTTT
CASGRDPRGGNTEAFF
>few|TRBJ2-2|TRBD2|13|TRBV5-1
TGCGCCAGCTCGGGAGGAGACACCGGGGAGCTGTTTTTT
CASSGGDTGELFF
>few|TRBJ1-1|TRBD1|14|TRBV19
TGTGCCAGTATCGACAGGGCGGAAAACACTGAAGCTTTCTTT
CASIDRAENTEAFF
>NA|TRBJ1-3|TRBD1|17|TRBV7-8
TGTGCCAGCAGCGGGCGAACGGACAGGGGATTTGGAAACACCATATATTTT
CASSGRTDRGFGNTIYF
>NA|TRBJ2-5|TRBD1|16|TRBV30
TGTGCCTGGAGTCTGACAGGGGGGACGCCCCAAGAGACCCAGTACTTC
CAWSLTGGTPQETQYF
>NA|TRBJ1-4|NA|11|TRBV7-9
TGTGCCAGCACCTCGTTGGGCCCAACGATTTTT
CASTSLGPTIF
>NA|TRBJ1-4|NA|16|TRBV5-1
TGCGCCAGCAGCGCAGGAGGCTCGATAACTAATGAAAAACTGTTTTTT
CASSAGGSITNEKLFF
>NA|TRBJ2-4|NA|19|TRBV21-1
TGTGCCAGCAGCAAAGAGTTGCTGTCGGGAGGACTAGCCAAAAACATTCAGTACTTC
CASSKELLSGGLAKNIQYF
>NA|TRBJ1-4|NA|17|TRBV28
TGTGCCAGCAGCCCTCAGGGTGGGGGCTTGGGTAATGAAAAACTGTTTTTT
CASSPQGGGLGNEKLFF
>NA|TRBJ2-1|NA|14|TRBV7-2
TGTGCCAGCAGTGGACAGTGGGGCACAAATGAGCAGTTCTTC
CASSGQWGTNEQFF
>NA|TRBJ1-4|NA|14|TRBV28
TGTGCCAGCGGTTCTGGGGCCGGTAGGGAAAAACTGTTTTTT
CASGSGAGREKLFF
>NA|TRBJ2-3|TRBD2|15|TRBV20-1
TGCAGTGCTAGTGGGACTAGCGGGTACACAGATACGCAGTATTTT
CSASGTSGYTDTQYF
>NA|TRBJ2-3|TRBD2|15|TRBV28
TGTGCCAGCAGTTTGACTAGCGGGAGAACAGATACGCAGTATTTT
CASSLTSGRTDTQYF